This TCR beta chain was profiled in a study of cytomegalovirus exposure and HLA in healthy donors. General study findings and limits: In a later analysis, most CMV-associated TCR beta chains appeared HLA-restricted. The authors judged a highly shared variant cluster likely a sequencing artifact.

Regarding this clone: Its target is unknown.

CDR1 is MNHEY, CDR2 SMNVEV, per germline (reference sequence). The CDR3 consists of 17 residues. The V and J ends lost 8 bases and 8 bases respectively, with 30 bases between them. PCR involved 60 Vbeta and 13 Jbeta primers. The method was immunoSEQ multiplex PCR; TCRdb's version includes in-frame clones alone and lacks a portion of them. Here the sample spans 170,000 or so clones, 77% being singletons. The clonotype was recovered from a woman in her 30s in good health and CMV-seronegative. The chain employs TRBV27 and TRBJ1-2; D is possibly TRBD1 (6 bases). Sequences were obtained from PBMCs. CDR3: CASGNVQGHRTSRGYTF. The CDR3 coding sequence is TGTGCCAGCGGAAACGTACAGGGCCACCGGACCTCTCGAGGCTACACCTTC.